A few counts support the clone carrying this T cell receptor beta chain. The target antigen is unknown. The data were obtained in a study of CD8 T cells in ankylosing spondylitis. Trimming pared 2 bases from V and 7 bases from J, leaving 12 bases between. CDR3 length: 13 amino acids. Whole-study results and caveats: Certain motif variants had earlier been reported in reactive arthritis synovial fluid and blood.

TCRdb re-derived calls from the 5' RACE reads in MiXCR, one entry per CDR3 protein. There are 190,000 or so distinct CDR3 sequences in the sample; more than 10% occur only once, and more than 15% lies in the top ten. The sample consisted of blood, either unsorted or a sorted T cell fraction (not recorded which). The chain uses TRBV12-3 or TRBV12-4 and TRBJ2-7; D may be TRBD1 (5 bases). The sequence was collected from a male donor with ankylosing spondylitis or in good health (not recorded which). The CDR3 DNA reads TGTGCCAGCAGTTTAAATGGGGCATGGGAGCAGTACTTC. It is translated as CASSLNGAWEQYF.